This T cell receptor (beta chain) was captured in a study of Ad26.COV2.S vaccination and SARS-CoV-2 variants. Turning to the study itself: Donor was in the COV1001 Ad26.COV2.S trial arm. Once or twice, 56 days apart, Ad26.COV2.S was delivered intramuscularly. Overall study results and limits: For non-spike TCRs, breadth in vaccine recipients resembled that in placebo recipients.

TCRdb keeps only in-frame clones here, not all; method: immunoSEQ multiplex PCR. The table has roughly 270,000 clones, more than 70% seen once; the top ten hold approximately 3.3%. This CDR3 comprises 14 residues. Trimming cost V 0 bases and J 8 bases, with 13 bases left between them. Per germline, CDR1 SNHLY and CDR2 FYNNEI. Treatment of the sample: around 19 received Ad26.COV2.S at low or high dose, single or two shots; five or six received placebo; per-sample allocation not given. Sample collection was performed on day 63 after the first vaccine or placebo injection. The individual, an adult aged 18-55 years, was a donor in Boston. Comments on this clone: Its antigen is unidentified.

The clonotype was recovered from a person between 18 and 60 years old who received the Ad26.COV2.S COVID-19 vaccine or a placebo. The sample was peripheral blood, taken in a trial of Ad26.COV2.S vaccine versus placebo. The V call is TRBV2, the J call TRBJ1-1; no clear D. Written as DNA, the CDR3 is TGTGCCAGCAGTGAAGCGAATGGGCCAGTCGAAGCTTTCTTT. Its protein product is CASSEANGPVEAFF.